The 32 T cell receptor beta chains below were found in one sample sequenced in a study of blood T cell repertoires in COVID-19. Profiled with immunoSEQ multiplex PCR; TCRdb holds only in-frame clones, not every one. The table records 250,000 to 300,000 clones, 89% of them present only once. The sequenced material came from PBMCs or T cells enriched from blood (not recorded which). The receptors were gathered from a woman between 40 and 55 years old who had recovered from COVID-19.

The rearrangement uses TRBV30 and TRBJ1-1; D ambiguous. Germline V gene sequence: CDR1 GTSNPN, CDR2 SVGIG (reference sequence). Trimming took 3 bases from V and 6 from J, leaving 11 bases between them. This CDR3 has 12 amino acids. The CDR3 DNA reads as TGTGCCTGGAGCGGGGTTGGGCCTGAAGCTTTCTTT. This translates into CAWSGVGPEAFF.

The chain couples TRBV25-1 to TRBJ1-2; 7 bases align to TRBD1. This CDR3 is built from 13 residues. The V gene's germline CDR1 is MGHDK and CDR2 SYGVNS. The trim removed 4 bases at V and 12 bases at J, leaving 11 bases unmatched. DNA for the CDR3: TGTGCCAGCAGTGCCGGACAGGCGGTAGGAGACACCTTC. Residues: CASSAGQAVGDTF.

The chain is built from TRBV6-5 and TRBJ2-1; a possible D gene is TRBD1 (5 bases). Germline assignment: CDR1 MNHEY and CDR2 SVGAGI. Trimming took 0 bases from V and 4 from J, leaving 10 bases between them. CDR3 length equals 15 residues. The DNA for the CDR3 is TGTGCCAGCAGTTACTCCCTTGACAGTTACAATGAGCAGTTCTTC. Its translation is CASSYSLDSYNEQFF.

CDR3 protein: CASSIAPSRVRTEAFF. CDR3 nucleotide sequence: TGTGCCAGTAGTATAGCCCCCAGCAGGGTGAGGACTGAAGCTTTCTTT. J is TRBJ1-1 and V is TRBV19; TRBD1 might be the D (5 bases). The ends were cut back, 1 base at V and 5 bases at J, with 17 bases in the middle. Germline assignment: CDR1 LNHDA and CDR2 SQIVND (reference sequence). The length of the CDR3 is 16 residues.

The rearrangement links TRBV5-1 to TRBJ2-7, with 9 bases aligning to TRBD1. The CDR3 totals 15 residues. Germline CDR1 SGHRS, CDR2 YFSETQ. The J segment lost 5 bases and the V segment lost 5 bases, leaving 11 bases of the junction unmatched. CDR3 coding DNA: TGCGCCAGCAGTTTTGGGACAGGGATTCTTGACGAGCAGTACTTC. As protein: CASSFGTGILDEQYF.

The V call is TRBV30, the J call TRBJ2-7, with a possible D match to TRBD1 (5 bases). The germline V gene encodes CDR1 GTSNPN and CDR2 SVGIG (reference sequence). The V end was cut by 4 bases, the J end by 4 bases, with 8 bases between. The CDR3 consists of 11 residues. CDR3 residues: CAWTTAYEQYF. CDR3 nucleotide sequence: TGTGCCTGGACGACAGCTTACGAGCAGTACTTC.

V is TRBV7-3 and J is TRBJ2-3, with D perhaps TRBD2 (7 bases). Germline lookup yields CDR1 SGHTA and CDR2 FQGTGA. This CDR3 is 14 amino acids long. The V end lost 5 bases, the J end lost 4 bases, and 13 bases lay between the germline ends. CDR3 in DNA: TGTGCCAGCAGCGGAGGGGGGGTGGCAGATACGCAGTATTTT. It encodes CASSGGGVADTQYF.

The chain has TRBV30 and TRBJ1-1; D possibly corresponds to TRBD1 (5 bases). The germline V gene encodes CDR1 GTSNPN and CDR2 SVGIG (reference sequence). The CDR3 is made up of 13 amino acids. The V end was cut by 2 bases, the J end by 1 base, with 8 bases between. CDR3 region: CAWSQQGNTEAFF. The CDR3 DNA reads as TGTGCCTGGAGTCAGCAGGGGAACACTGAAGCTTTCTTT.

As DNA, the CDR3 is TGTGCCATCGACAGGGCCCCTGATTCGAACACCGGGGAGCTGTTTTTT. It is translated as CAIDRAPDSNTGELFF. V usage is TRBV10-3 and J usage is TRBJ2-2, with 7 bases identical to TRBD1. The CDR3 is 16 amino acids. CDR1 and CDR2 (germline): ENHRY, SYGVKD. V shed 8 bases and J 0 bases; nucleotides not matched to a gene: 9.

This clone was seen a few times. The chain has TRBV9 and TRBJ1-6, with D unresolved. Germline-derived CDR1 and CDR2 are SGDLS and YYNGEE. The V end lost 0 bases, the J end lost 7 bases, and 8 bases lay between the germline ends. The CDR3 length is 14 residues. In DNA, the CDR3 is TGTGCCAGCAGCGTAGGAACGAGGAATTCACCCCTCCACTTT. It yields the protein CASSVGTRNSPLHF.

The rearrangement uses TRBV5-1 and TRBJ2-1; D may be TRBD2 (6 bases). The CDR3 has 16 residues. Germline CDR1 is SGHRS and CDR2 is YFSETQ. V gave up 4 bases and J gave up 6 bases, with 20 bases separating them. CDR3 in amino acids: CASSPQPGVTINEQFF. Here the CDR3 DNA reads TGCGCCAGCAGCCCGCAGCCGGGGGTGACAATCAATGAGCAGTTCTTC. Variable domain in full (rest from reference TRBV5-1 and TRBJ2-1): KAGVTQTPRYLIKTRGQQVTLSCSPISGHRSVSWYQQTPGQGLQFLFEYFSETQRNKGNFPGRFSGRQFSNSRSEMNVSTLELGDSALYLCASSPQPGVTINEQFFGPGTRLTVL.

This clone was recorded a few times. The chain combines TRBV3-1 (or the pseudogene TRBV3-2) with TRBJ1-1, with 10 nucleotides matching TRBD1. This CDR3 has 14 residues. Trimming at V came to 5 bases and at J to 5 bases, leaving 5 bases not matched to a gene. Germline CDR1 reads LGHDT; CDR2 reads YNNKEL (reference sequence). The CDR3 coding sequence is TGTGCCAGCAGCGTACGGACAGGGGGGACTGAAGCTTTCTTT. Translating gives CASSVRTGGTEAFF.

This chain joins TRBV27 and TRBJ2-1; possible D gene TRBD2, 6 bases. There are 17 residues in the CDR3. V was cut by 7 bases and J by 0 bases, with 19 bases left in between. Looked up from germline, CDR1 is MNHEY and CDR2 is SMNVEV (reference sequence). The CDR3 sequence: CASTSERVPSSYNEQFF. CDR3 coding DNA: TGTGCCAGCACTTCTGAGCGGGTCCCGAGCTCCTACAATGAGCAGTTCTTC.

V and J are TRBV3-1 (or the pseudogene TRBV3-2) and TRBJ1-5; D not certain. Trimming stripped 3 bases from V and 2 bases from J, with 8 bases between. Per the germline V gene, CDR1 is LGHDT and CDR2 is YNNKEL (reference sequence). There are 14 residues in the CDR3. The DNA of the CDR3 is TGTGCCAGCAGCCATGGCATTCGCAATCAGCCCCAGCATTTT. Its protein product is CASSHGIRNQPQHF.

The rearrangement uses TRBV21-1 and TRBJ1-1; TRBD1 was called by the table and not checked on the DNA. TRBV21-1 is termed a pseudogene. The CDR3 runs to 16 residues. CDR3 sequence: CASSREQGAEGTEAFF. For the CDR3, the DNA is TGTGCCAGCAGCAGAGAACAGGGGGCTGAGGGCACTGAAGCTTTCTTT.

This chain connects TRBV30 to TRBJ1-6, with 7 bases identical to TRBD1. Trimming cost V 4 bases and J 10 bases; bases outside gene matches: 10. The germline CDR1 and CDR2 sequences are GTSNPN and SVGIG (reference sequence). This CDR3 has 14 residues. The CDR3 loop reads CAWKRDRVRSPLHF. CDR3 coding DNA: TGTGCCTGGAAACGCGACAGGGTGAGGTCACCCCTCCACTTT. Full variable domain (missing parts from reference TRBV30 and TRBJ1-6): SQTIHQWPATLVQPVGSPLSLECTVEGTSNPNLYWYRQAAGRGLQLLFYSVGIGQISSEVPQNLSASRPQDRQFILSSKKLLLSDSGFYLCAWKRDRVRSPLHFGNGTRLTVT.

V is TRBV29-1 and J is TRBJ1-2; D is perhaps TRBD1 (5 bases). The germline gives CDR1 SQVTM, CDR2 ANQGSEA. The V and J ends lost 4 bases and 4 bases respectively, with 7 bases between them. CDR3 length: 11 residues. CDR3 protein: CSVGGTYGYTF. The CDR3 DNA follows: TGCAGCGTTGGCGGGACCTATGGCTACACCTTC.

V usage is TRBV21-1 and J usage is TRBJ1-3; TRBD1, the table's D call, was not compared with the DNA. TRBV21-1 is deemed a pseudogene. This CDR3 is built from 17 residues. In DNA, the CDR3 is TGTGCCAGCAGCAAACCAGGACAGGGGGCCGCTGGAAACACCATATATTTT. Translated: CASSKPGQGAAGNTIYF.

The chain uses TRBV19 and TRBJ1-1, with D perhaps TRBD1 (6 bases). The germline V gene encodes CDR1 LNHDA and CDR2 SQIVND (reference sequence). V lost 7 bases and J 0 bases, leaving 9 bases between the germline ends. This CDR3 is 13 amino acids long. CDR3 coding DNA: TGTGCCAGTAACAGGGACCTGAACACTGAAGCTTTCTTT. Translating it yields CASNRDLNTEAFF. The full variable domain, with the rest looked up from reference TRBV19 and TRBJ1-1, is DGGITQSPKYLFRKEGQNVTLSCEQNLNHDAMYWYRQDPGQGLRLIYYSQIVNDFQKGDIAEGYSVSREKKESFPLTVTSAQKNPTAFYLCASNRDLNTEAFFGQGTRLTVV.

The V call is TRBV21-1, the J call TRBJ2-3; the tabulated D call, TRBD1, remains unverified against the DNA. TRBV21-1 is flagged as a pseudogene. The CDR3 has 12 amino acids. Here the CDR3 reads CASSVRGHGQYF. DNA for the CDR3: TGTGCCAGCAGCGTGAGGGGGCATGGGCAGTATTTT.

This chain links TRBV11-2 with TRBJ1-4; D gene unclear. The ends were cut back, 6 bases at V and 4 bases at J, with 3 bases in the middle. The germline V gene has CDR1 SGHAT and CDR2 FQNNGV. The CDR3 loop spans 11 amino acids. The CDR3 sequence is CASSHNEKLFF. Here the CDR3 DNA reads TGTGCCAGCAGTCATAATGAAAAACTGTTTTTT.

The V and J genes are TRBV5-8 and TRBJ2-7; D perhaps matches TRBD1 (6 bases). Trimming left V 0 bases short and J 4 bases short, with 11 bases between. The CDR3 is 14 amino acids. CDR1 is SGHTS and CDR2 is YDEGEE in the germline V gene. The CDR3 region is CASSLGLGQYEQYF. The DNA of the CDR3 is TGTGCCAGCAGCTTGGGCCTCGGACAGTACGAGCAGTACTTC.

The chain uses TRBV18 and TRBJ1-1; D is ambiguous. The CDR3 runs to 14 residues. From germline, CDR1 is KGHSH and CDR2 LQKENI. The V and J ends lost 3 bases and 1 base respectively, with 9 bases between them. The CDR3 nucleotides read TGTGCCAGCTCACCTTTGGGCCAGAACACTGAAGCTTTCTTT. Protein sequence: CASSPLGQNTEAFF.

The count of this clone is one. This chain uses TRBV19 with TRBJ2-7, with 7 bases that match TRBD1. The germline V gene encodes CDR1 LNHDA and CDR2 SQIVND (reference sequence). Trimming at V came to 3 bases and at J to 2 bases, leaving 7 bases not matched to a gene. This CDR3 has 15 amino acids. The DNA for the CDR3 is TGTGCCAGTAGTATGGGGACAGTGAAAACCTACGAGCAGTACTTC. It translates to CASSMGTVKTYEQYF.

V and J are TRBV18 and TRBJ2-1; TRBD1 might be the D (5 bases). From germline, CDR1 is KGHSH and CDR2 LQKENI. The CDR3 runs 18 residues. V lost 3 bases to trimming and J lost 2 bases, with 20 bases between them. This CDR3 reads CASSPQFSTAQAYNEQFF. The CDR3 bases are TGTGCCAGCTCACCCCAATTCTCGACAGCCCAAGCCTACAATGAGCAGTTCTTC.

The chain uses TRBV9 and TRBJ1-1; perhaps TRBD1 as D (5 bases). The CDR3 has 14 residues. Germline CDR1 is SGDLS and CDR2 is YYNGEE. Trimming took 3 bases from V and 7 from J, leaving 16 bases between them. CDR3 sequence: CASSALGGTGEAFF. The CDR3 DNA reads TGTGCCAGCAGCGCCCTGGGGGGGACTGGTGAAGCTTTCTTT.

The rearrangement joins TRBV10-2 to TRBJ1-1, with TRBD1 matching 8 bases. This CDR3 is built from 14 residues. CDR1 and CDR2 from the germline V gene are WSHSY and SAAADI. V shed 5 bases and J 4 bases; nucleotides not matched to a gene: 6. DNA of the CDR3: TGCGCCAGCAGTAGACAGGGGCCTGTCACTGAAGCTTTCTTT. Its translation: CASSRQGPVTEAFF.

This clone has just one count. V and J are TRBV19 and TRBJ1-1; D is unresolved. Germline V gene sequence: CDR1 LNHDA, CDR2 SQIVND (reference sequence). Trimming took 3 bases from V and 2 from J, leaving 13 bases between them. CDR3 length: 15 residues. This CDR3 reads CASSILVSGNTEAFF. The CDR3 coding sequence is TGTGCCAGTAGTATTTTAGTTTCGGGAAACACTGAAGCTTTCTTT. The variable domain in full, with the rest retrieved from reference TRBV19 and TRBJ1-1, is DGGITQSPKYLFRKEGQNVTLSCEQNLNHDAMYWYRQDPGQGLRLIYYSQIVNDFQKGDIAEGYSVSREKKESFPLTVTSAQKNPTAFYLCASSILVSGNTEAFFGQGTRLTVV.

The CDR3 DNA reads as TGTGCCATCAGGCAGGGGGTTGGGCAGCCCCAGCATTTT. The encoded protein is CAIRQGVGQPQHF. V is TRBV10-3 and J is TRBJ1-5, with TRBD1 matching 7 bases. CDR3 length equals 13 residues. CDR1 ENHRY and CDR2 SYGVKD come from the germline V gene. The trim removed 6 bases at V and 7 bases at J, leaving 6 bases unmatched.

The chain recombines TRBV5-6 with TRBJ2-7, with TRBD2 identical over 13 bases. The CDR3 contains 15 residues. Trimming removed 4 bases from V and 3 bases from J; junction bases left unmatched: 4. Germline V CDR1 and CDR2: SGHDT, YYEEEE. The CDR3, as DNA: TGTGCCAGCAGCAAGGGACTAGCGGGGTACTACGAGCAGTACTTC. Translating it yields CASSKGLAGYYEQYF. The full variable domain, its missing parts supplied by reference TRBV5-6 and TRBJ2-7, is DAGVTQSPTHLIKTRGQQVTLRCSPKSGHDTVSWYQQALGQGPQFIFQYYEEEERQRGNFPDRFSGHQFPNYSSELNVNALLLGDSALYLCASSKGLAGYYEQYFGPGTRLTVT.

This chain uses TRBV11-2 with TRBJ2-1, with D tentatively TRBD2 (5 bases). CDR3 length: 13 amino acids. Trimming stripped 0 bases from V and 13 bases from J, with 13 bases between. Germline CDR1 is SGHAT and CDR2 is FQNNGV. The CDR3 bases are TGTGCCAGCAGCTTAGAAGGACTTTTACCTCAGTTCTTC. This encodes CASSLEGLLPQFF. Full variable domain (outside the CDR3, taken from reference TRBV11-2 and TRBJ2-1): EAGVAQSPRYKIIEKRQSVAFWCNPISGHATLYWYQQILGQGPKLLIQFQNNGVVDDSQLPKDRFSAERLKGVDSTLKIQPAKLEDSAVYLCASSLEGLLPQFFGPGTRLTVL.

The chain uses TRBV6-5 and TRBJ2-3, with D tentatively TRBD2 (7 bases). Trimming pared 6 bases from V and 6 bases from J, leaving 16 bases between. CDR3 length: 14 residues. Per germline, CDR1 MNHEY and CDR2 SVGAGI. Here the CDR3 DNA reads TGTGCCAGCAGACTAGCGACAGGCGGGGATACGCAGTATTTT. This gives the protein CASRLATGGDTQYF.